The rows below give T cell receptor beta chains drawn from one sample of a study of beta chain features in type 1 diabetes. The repertoire was sequenced with immunoSEQ multiplex PCR; TCRdb's copy has only in-frame clones and lacks some. In the table there are 500,000 to 850,000 clones, over 11% of which are singletons. Sequenced sample: naive CD4+ T cells from blood. These receptors all come from a man between 18 and 35 years old with type 1 diabetes. The conserved cysteine and the conserved F or W are not part of the CDR3 here. The D gene is left open where the match is weak. Some rows mark clone size as missing; the rest say once, few, many or name a class of expanded clone.

>TRBV29-1|-|few|TRBJ2-1
SVDWAGWNEQF
>TRBV21-1|-|-|TRBJ2-7
ASSALRDRVREQY
>TRBV5-1|TRBD1|few|TRBJ2-7
ASSLTGVNEQY
>TRBV28|-|few|TRBJ2-2
ASSLGRGNTGELF
>TRBV11-2|-|few|TRBJ2-5
ASSSRPRETQY
>TRBV6-5|-|-|TRBJ2-5
ASSRGAQETQY
>TRBV30|TRBD1|-|TRBJ1-1
AWKRNRDSPEAF
>TRBV5-1|TRBD2|few|TRBJ2-3
ASGPKGGGTDTQY
>TRBV5-1|TRBD1|few|TRBJ1-1
ASSADRGGTEAF
>TRBV15|TRBD2|-|TRBJ2-2
ATSRLAGLNTGELF
>TRBV9|-|-|TRBJ2-3
ASSLQGYGTDTQY
>TRBV6-5|TRBD1|-|TRBJ1-2
ASSYSTGGLSGYT
>TRBV10-3|TRBD1|few|TRBJ2-1
AISQTGGYEQF
>TRBV7-9|-|-|TRBJ1-6
ASSLLDNSPLH
>TRBV12-5|-|-|TRBJ2-1
ASGSDGQF
>TRBV18|-|-|TRBJ2-2
ASSPKGTGELF